This T cell receptor delta chain was recorded in a study of γδ T cells in repeated Plasmodium falciparum infection. The overall study: The natural-infection arm compared Malian children under seasonal malaria with matched Australian children. Sampling occurred at baseline, pre-infection for selected infections, and 21 days post-infection.

TCRdb re-called clones from the multiplex PCR reads using CATT. The sample includes 75,000 to 95,000 delta-chain clones, approximately 0.96% of them seen just once. Vgamma9/Vdelta2+ and Vdelta2-negative gammadelta T cells were flow-sorted from PBMC for bulk sequencing. Germline lookup yields CDR1 TSWWSYY and CDR2 QGS. The CDR3 runs to 22 residues. This clone was found a few times. Antigen specificity is unknown. This sequence is one base from a far larger clone and is likely a read error. Other DNA sequences in this sample translate to the same CDR3. Broader study findings: Repeated controlled infections reportedly drove waves of new clonotype selection in Vdelta2-negative, mostly Vdelta1+, gammadelta repertoires.

The rearrangement links TRDV1 to TRDJ4; 12 bases agree with TRDD3. TCRdb carries no J gene annotation; the J gene was assigned here by matching the DNA with germline. Sequenced: gamma-delta T cells from blood. This clonotype was sampled from a pool of human donors (malaria-infected and uninfected, not separated). CDR3 sequence reads: CALGELPPLKSTGGYRARPLIF. The CDR3 region has the DNA TGCGCTCTTGGGGAGCTTCCCCCTCTAAAGAGTACTGGGGGATACAGAGCCAGACCCCTGATCTTT.